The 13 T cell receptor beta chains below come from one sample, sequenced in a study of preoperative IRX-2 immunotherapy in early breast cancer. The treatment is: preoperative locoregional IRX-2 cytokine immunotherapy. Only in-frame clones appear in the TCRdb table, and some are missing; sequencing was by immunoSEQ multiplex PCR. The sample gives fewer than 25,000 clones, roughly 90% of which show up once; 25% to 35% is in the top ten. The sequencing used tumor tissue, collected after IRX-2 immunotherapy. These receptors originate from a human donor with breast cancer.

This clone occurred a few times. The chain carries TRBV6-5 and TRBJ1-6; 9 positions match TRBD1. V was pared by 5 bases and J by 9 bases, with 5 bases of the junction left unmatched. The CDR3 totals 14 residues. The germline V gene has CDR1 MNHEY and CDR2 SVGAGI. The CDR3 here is CASSPGTGISPLHF. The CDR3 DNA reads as TGTGCCAGCAGTCCCGGGACAGGGATTTCACCCCTCCACTTT.

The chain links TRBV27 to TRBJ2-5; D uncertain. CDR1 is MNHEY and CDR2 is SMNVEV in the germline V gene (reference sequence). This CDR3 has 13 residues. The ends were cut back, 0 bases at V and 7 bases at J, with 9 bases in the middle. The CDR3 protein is CASSLSPPATQYF. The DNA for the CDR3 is TGTGCCAGCAGTTTATCCCCGCCGGCGACCCAGTACTTC.

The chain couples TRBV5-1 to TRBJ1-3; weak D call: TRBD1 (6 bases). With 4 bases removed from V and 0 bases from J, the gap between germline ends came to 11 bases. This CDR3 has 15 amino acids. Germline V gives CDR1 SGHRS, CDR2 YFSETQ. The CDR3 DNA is TGCGCCAGCAGCATTCAACAGGGCTCTGGAAACACCATATATTTT. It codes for CASSIQQGSGNTIYF.

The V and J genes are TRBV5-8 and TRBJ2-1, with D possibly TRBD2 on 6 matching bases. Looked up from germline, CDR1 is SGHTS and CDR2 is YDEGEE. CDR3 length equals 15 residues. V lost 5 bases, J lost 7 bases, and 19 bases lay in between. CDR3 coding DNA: TGTGCCAGCAGTCTTGGGGACTCGGATTGGAATGAGCAGTTCTTC. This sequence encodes CASSLGDSDWNEQFF. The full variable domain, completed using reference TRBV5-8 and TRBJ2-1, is EAGVTQSPTHLIKTRGQQATLRCSPISGHTSVYWYQQALGLGLQFLLWYDEGEERNRGNFPPRFSGRQFPNYSSELNVNALELEDSALYLCASSLGDSDWNEQFFGPGTRLTVL.

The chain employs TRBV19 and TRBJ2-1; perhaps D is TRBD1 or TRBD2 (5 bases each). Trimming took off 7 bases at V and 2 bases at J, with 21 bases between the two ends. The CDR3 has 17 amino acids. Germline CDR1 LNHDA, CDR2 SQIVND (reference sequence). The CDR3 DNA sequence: TGTGCCAGTACTACGGCGGGTGTGAGAGGGGCCTACAATGAGCAGTTCTTC. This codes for CASTTAGVRGAYNEQFF.

The CDR3, as DNA: TGCGCCAGCAGCTTGTTGGCTCTCGGGGGGAACACTGAAGCTTTCTTT. Its translation: CASSLLALGGNTEAFF. The chain carries TRBV5-1 and TRBJ1-1, with a weak D call TRBD1 (5 bases). Trimming removed 1 base from V and 1 base from J, with 14 bases in between. The length of the CDR3 is 16 residues. Per germline, CDR1 SGHRS and CDR2 YFSETQ.

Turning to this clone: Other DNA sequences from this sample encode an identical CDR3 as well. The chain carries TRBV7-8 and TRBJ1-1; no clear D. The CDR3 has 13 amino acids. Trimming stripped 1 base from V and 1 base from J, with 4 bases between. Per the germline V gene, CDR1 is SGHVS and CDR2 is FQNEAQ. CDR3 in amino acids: CASSLVGNTEAFF. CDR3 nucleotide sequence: TGTGCCAGCAGCTTAGTTGGGAACACTGAAGCTTTCTTT.

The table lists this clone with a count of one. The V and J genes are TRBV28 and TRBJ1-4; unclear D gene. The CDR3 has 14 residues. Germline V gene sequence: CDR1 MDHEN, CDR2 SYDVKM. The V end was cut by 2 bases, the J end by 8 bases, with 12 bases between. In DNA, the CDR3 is TGTGCCAGCAGTTTAGGAGGTGTAGGAGAAAAACTGTTTTTT. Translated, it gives CASSLGGVGEKLFF.

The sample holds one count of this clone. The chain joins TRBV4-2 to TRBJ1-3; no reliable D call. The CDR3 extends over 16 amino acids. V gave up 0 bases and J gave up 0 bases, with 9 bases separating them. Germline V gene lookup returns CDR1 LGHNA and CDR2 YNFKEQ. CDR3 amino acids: CASSQDRTASGNTIYF. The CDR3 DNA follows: TGTGCCAGCAGCCAAGATCGTACAGCCTCTGGAAACACCATATATTTT.

The CDR3 DNA follows: TGCGCCAGCAGTCCCCAACCCGCCACAGATACGCAGTATTTT. Protein: CASSPQPATDTQYF. The chain is built from TRBV10-1 and TRBJ2-3; D uncertain. The CDR3 totals 14 residues. V was trimmed by 5 bases and J by 2 bases, leaving 11 bases between them. Per germline, CDR1 WNHNN and CDR2 SYGVQD (reference sequence).

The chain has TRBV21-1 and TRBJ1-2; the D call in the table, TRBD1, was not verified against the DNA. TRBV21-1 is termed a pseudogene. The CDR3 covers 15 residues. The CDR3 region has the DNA TGTGCCAGCAGAACGATAACGCAGGATTTCTATGGCTACACCTTC. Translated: CASRTITQDFYGYTF.

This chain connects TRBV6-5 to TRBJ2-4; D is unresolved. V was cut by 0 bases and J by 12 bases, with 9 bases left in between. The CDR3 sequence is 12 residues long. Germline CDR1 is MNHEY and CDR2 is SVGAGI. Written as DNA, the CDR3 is TGTGCCAGCAGTTACTCCGGTAGGGCTCAGTACTTC. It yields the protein CASSYSGRAQYF.

The CDR3 is CASSLRGGRSTDTQYF. The DNA of the CDR3 is TGTGCCAGCAGCCTAAGGGGTGGGAGGAGCACAGATACGCAGTATTTT. The chain employs TRBV7-3 and TRBJ2-3, with a weak D call TRBD2 (6 bases). The CDR3 totals 16 residues. CDR1 is SGHTA, CDR2 FQGTGA, per germline. The V and J ends lost 5 bases and 0 bases respectively, with 15 bases between them. The variable domain in full, with the rest retrieved from reference TRBV7-3 and TRBJ2-3, is GAGVSQTPSNKVTEKGKYVELRCDPISGHTALYWYRQSLGQGPEFLIYFQGTGAADDSGLPNDRFFAVRPEGSVSTLKIQRTERGDSAVYLCASSLRGGRSTDTQYFGPGTRLTVL.